Sequencing of this TCR beta chain was carried out in a study of blood T cell repertoires in COVID-19. Study-wide background: Italy, Spain and the United States were the sources of the convalescent and acute COVID-19 samples.

In the study's own analysis: Estimated nucleated cell counts came from reference gene primer amplification. Assay used: immunoSEQ multiplex PCR; TCRdb lists only in-frame clones, some missing. The V and J calls and the clone size are those of that table, but D and trimming were determined from the DNA. The sample includes about 250,000 clones, over 80% of them seen just once. This CDR3 spans 13 amino acids. Trimming removed 6 bases from V and 1 base from J; junction bases left unmatched: 2. This chain uses TRBV12-3 or TRBV12-4 with TRBJ1-1, with 7 bases fitting TRBD1. This sequence was found in a man between 40 and 49 years old with acute or convalescent COVID-19. Specimen: peripheral blood. The CDR3 DNA follows: TGTGCCAGCAGACAGGGGCGGAACACTGAAGCTTTCTTT. Translation gives CASRQGRNTEAFF.